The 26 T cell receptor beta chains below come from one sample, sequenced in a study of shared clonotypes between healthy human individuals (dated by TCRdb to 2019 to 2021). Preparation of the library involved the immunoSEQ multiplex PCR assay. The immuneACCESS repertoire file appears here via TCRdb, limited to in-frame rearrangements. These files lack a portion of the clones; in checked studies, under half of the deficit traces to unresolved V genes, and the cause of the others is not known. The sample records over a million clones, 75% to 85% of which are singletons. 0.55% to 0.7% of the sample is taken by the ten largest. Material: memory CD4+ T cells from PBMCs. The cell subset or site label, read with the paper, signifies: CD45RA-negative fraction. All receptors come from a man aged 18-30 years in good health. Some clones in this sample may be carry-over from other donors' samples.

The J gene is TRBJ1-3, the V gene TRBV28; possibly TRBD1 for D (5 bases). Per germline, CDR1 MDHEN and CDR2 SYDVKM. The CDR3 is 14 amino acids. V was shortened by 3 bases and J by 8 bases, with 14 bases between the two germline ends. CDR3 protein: CASSLAPGQDTIYF. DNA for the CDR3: TGTGCCAGCAGTTTGGCCCCGGGGCAAGACACCATATATTTT.

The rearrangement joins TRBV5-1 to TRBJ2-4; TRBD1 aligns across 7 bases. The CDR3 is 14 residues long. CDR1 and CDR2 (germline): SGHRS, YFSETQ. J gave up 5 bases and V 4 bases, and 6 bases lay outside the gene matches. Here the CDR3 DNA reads TGCGCCAGCAGCGTCACAGGGGACCAAAACATTCAGTACTTC. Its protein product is CASSVTGDQNIQYF.

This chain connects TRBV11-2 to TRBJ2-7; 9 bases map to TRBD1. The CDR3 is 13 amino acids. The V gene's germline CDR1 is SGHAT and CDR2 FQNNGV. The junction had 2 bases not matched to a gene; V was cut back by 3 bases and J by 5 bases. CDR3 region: CASSLDRGDEQYF. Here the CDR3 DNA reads TGTGCCAGCAGCTTGGACAGGGGCGACGAGCAGTACTTC.

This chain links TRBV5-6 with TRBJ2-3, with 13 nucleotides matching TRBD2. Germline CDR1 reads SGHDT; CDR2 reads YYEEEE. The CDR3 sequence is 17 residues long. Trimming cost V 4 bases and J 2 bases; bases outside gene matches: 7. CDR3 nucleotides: TGTGCCAGCAGCCCAAGACTAGCGGGAGGAATCACAGATACGCAGTATTTT. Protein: CASSPRLAGGITDTQYF.

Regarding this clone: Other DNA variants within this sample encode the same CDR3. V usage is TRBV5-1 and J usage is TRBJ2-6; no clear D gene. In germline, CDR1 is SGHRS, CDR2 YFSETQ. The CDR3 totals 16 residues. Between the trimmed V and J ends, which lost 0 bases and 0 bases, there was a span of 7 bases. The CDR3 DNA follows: TGCGCCAGCAGCTTGGGACCCGGCTCTGGGGCCAACGTCCTGACTTTC. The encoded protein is CASSLGPGSGANVLTF.

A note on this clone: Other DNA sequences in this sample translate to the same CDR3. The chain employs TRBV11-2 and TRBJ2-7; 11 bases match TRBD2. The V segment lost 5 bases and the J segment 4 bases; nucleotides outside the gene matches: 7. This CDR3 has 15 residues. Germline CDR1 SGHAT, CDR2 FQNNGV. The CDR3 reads CASSLTSGSGYEQYF. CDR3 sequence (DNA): TGTGCCAGCAGCCTCACTAGCGGGAGCGGTTACGAGCAGTACTTC.

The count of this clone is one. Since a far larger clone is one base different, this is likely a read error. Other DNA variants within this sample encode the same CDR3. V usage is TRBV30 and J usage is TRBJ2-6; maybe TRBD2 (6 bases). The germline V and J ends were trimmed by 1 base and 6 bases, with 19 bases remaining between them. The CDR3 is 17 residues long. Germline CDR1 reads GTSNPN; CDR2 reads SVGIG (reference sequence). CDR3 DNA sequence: TGTGCCTGGAGTGCCACCCAGGGACTGCTTCAGGCCAACGTCCTGACTTTC. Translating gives CAWSATQGLLQANVLTF.

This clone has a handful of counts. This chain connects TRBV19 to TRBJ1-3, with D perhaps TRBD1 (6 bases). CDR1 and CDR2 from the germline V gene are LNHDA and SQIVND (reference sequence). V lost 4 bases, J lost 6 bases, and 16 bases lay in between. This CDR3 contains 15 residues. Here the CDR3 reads CASSTGALGENTIYF. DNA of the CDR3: TGTGCCAGTAGTACAGGGGCCCTCGGCGAAAACACCATATATTTT.

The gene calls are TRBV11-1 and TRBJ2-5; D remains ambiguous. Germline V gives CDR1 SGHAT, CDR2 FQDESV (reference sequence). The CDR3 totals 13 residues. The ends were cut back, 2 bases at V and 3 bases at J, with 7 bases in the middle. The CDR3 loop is CASSLLTEETQYF. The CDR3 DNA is TGTGCCAGCAGCTTACTTACAGAAGAGACCCAGTACTTC. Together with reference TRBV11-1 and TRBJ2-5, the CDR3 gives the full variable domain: EAEVAQSPRYKITEKSQAVAFWCDPISGHATLYWYRQILGQGPELLVQFQDESVVDDSQLPKDRFSAERLKGVDSTLKIQPAELGDSAMYLCASSLLTEETQYFGPGTRLLVL.

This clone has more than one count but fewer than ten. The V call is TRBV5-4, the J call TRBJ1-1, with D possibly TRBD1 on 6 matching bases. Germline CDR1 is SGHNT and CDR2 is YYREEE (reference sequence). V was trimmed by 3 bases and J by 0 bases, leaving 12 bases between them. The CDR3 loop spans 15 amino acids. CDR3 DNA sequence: TGTGCCAGCAGCTCCAGGGGAGGGTTGAACACTGAAGCTTTCTTT. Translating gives CASSSRGGLNTEAFF.

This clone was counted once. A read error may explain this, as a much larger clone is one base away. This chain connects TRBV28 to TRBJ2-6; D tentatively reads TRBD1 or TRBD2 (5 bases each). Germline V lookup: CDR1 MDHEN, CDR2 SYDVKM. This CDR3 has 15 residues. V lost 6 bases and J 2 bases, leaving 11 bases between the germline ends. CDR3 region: CASRPQEAGANVLTF. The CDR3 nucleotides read TGTGCCAGCAGGCCACAGGAGGCTGGGGCCAACGTCCTGACTTTC.

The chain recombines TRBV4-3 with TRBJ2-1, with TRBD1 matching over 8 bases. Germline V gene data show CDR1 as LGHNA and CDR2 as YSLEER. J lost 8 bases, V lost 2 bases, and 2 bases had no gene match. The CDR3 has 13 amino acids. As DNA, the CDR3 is TGCGCCAGCAGCCAACAGACAGGGGATGAGCAGTTCTTC. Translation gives CASSQQTGDEQFF.

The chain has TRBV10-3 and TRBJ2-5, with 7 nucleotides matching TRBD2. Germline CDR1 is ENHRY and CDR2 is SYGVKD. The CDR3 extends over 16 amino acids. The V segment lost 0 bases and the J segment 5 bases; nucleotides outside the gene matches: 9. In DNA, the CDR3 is TGTGCCATCAGTGAGTCTTTTACTAGCGCTCGGGAGACCCAGTACTTC. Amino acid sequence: CAISESFTSARETQYF.

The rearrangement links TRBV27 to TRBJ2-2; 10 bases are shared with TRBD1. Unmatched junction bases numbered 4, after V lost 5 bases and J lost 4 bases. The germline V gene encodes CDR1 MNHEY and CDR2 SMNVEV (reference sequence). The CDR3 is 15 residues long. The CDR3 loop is CASSLTGGTTGELFF. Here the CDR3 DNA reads TGTGCCAGCAGTCTGACAGGGGGCACCACCGGGGAGCTGTTTTTT.

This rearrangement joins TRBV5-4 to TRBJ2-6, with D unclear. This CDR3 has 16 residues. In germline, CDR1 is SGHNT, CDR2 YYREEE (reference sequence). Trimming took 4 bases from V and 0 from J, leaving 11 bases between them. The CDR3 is CASSGPRSSGANVLTF. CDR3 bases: TGTGCCAGCAGCGGTCCCAGATCCTCTGGGGCCAACGTCCTGACTTTC.

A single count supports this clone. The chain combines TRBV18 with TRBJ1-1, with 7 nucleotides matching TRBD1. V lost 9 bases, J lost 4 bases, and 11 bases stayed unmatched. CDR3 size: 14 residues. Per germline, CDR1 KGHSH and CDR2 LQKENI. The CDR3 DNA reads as TGTGCCAGTTTCACCGTCGCAGGGGGCACTGAAGCTTTCTTT. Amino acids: CASFTVAGGTEAFF.

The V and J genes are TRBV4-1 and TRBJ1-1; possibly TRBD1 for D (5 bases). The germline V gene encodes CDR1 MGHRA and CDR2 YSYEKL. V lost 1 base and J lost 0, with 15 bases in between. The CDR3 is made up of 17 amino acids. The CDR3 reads CASSQVGQGRLNTEAFF. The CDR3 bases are TGCGCCAGCAGCCAAGTAGGGCAGGGAAGGTTGAACACTGAAGCTTTCTTT.

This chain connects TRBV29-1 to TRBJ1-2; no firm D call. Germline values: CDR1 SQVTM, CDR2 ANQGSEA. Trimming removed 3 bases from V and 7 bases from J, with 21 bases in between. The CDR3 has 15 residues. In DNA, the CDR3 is TGCAGCGTTGACGGAACGCATGTGCCCTTTGGTGGCTACACCTTC. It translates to CSVDGTHVPFGGYTF.

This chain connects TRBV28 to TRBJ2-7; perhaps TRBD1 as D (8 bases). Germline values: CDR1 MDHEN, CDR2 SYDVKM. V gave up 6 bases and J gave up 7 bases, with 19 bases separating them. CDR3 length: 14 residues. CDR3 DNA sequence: TGTGCCAGCAGCTTGGACAGGGAGGGGAGGGAGCAGTACTTC. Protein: CASSLDREGREQYF.

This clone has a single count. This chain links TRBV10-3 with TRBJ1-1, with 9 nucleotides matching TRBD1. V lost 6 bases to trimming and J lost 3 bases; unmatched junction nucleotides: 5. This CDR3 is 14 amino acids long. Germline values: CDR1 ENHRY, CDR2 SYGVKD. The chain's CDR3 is CAIRGDRVDTEAFF. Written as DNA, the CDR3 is TGTGCCATCAGGGGGGACAGGGTTGACACTGAAGCTTTCTTT.

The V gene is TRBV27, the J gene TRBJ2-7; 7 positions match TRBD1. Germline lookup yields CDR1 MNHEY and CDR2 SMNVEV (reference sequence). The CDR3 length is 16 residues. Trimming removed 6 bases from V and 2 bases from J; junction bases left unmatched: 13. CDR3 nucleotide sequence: TGTGCCAGCAGCCGGCACCCCCGGGACAGTACCTACGAGCAGTACTTC. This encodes CASSRHPRDSTYEQYF.

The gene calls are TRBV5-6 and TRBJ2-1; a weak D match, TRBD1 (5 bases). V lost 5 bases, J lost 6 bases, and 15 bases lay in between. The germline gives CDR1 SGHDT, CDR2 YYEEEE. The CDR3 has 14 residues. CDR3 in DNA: TGTGCCAGCAGGCCCGTAGGGGCTGGCAATGAGCAGTTCTTC. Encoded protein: CASRPVGAGNEQFF.

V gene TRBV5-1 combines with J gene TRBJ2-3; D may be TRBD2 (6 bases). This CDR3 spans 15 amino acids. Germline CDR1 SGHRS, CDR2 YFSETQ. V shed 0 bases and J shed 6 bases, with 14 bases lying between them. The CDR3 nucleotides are TGCGCCAGCAGCTTGGTCGGCGGGATTGCGGATACGCAGTATTTT. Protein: CASSLVGGIADTQYF.

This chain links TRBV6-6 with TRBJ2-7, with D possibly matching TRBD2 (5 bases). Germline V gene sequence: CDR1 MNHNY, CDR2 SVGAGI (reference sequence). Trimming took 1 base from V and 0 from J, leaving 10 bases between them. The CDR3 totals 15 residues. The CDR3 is CASSYLVASSYEQYF. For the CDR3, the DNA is TGTGCCAGCAGTTACTTGGTAGCGTCCTCCTACGAGCAGTACTTC.

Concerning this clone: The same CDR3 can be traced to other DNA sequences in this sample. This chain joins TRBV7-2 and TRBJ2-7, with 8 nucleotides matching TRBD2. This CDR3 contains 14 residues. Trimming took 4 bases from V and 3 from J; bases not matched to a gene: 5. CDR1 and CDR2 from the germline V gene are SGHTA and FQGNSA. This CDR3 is CASSSSGSSYEQYF. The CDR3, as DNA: TGTGCCAGCAGCTCTAGCGGGTCGAGCTACGAGCAGTACTTC.

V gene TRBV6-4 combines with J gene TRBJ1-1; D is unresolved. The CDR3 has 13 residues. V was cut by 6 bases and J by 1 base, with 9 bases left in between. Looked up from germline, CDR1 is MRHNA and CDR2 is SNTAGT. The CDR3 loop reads CASSSLWNTEAFF. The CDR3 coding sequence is TGTGCCAGCAGCTCTCTCTGGAACACTGAAGCTTTCTTT.